The rows below give T cell receptor beta chains drawn from one sample of a study of T-cell reconstitution after alpha-beta-depleted transplantation in children. TCRdb redid the calling of the PCR reads with MiXCR, one entry per CDR3 protein. The sample holds around 200,000 distinct CDR3 sequences, 17% seen once. The material was PBMCs, mostly from graft donor cells, obtained 360 days after TCRalphabeta/CD19-depleted stem cell transplant. The source is a male patient aged 2 to 9 who had a stem cell transplant for acute lymphoblastic leukemia, so the T cells may come from the graft donor. Both conserved end residues are part of each CDR3. Each record gives: CDR3 DNA, CDR3 protein, J gene, clone size, D gene, V gene. The D gene is left open where the match is weak. For some rows the clone size is stated as once, few or many, or as a class when expanded; others skip it.

DNA: TGTGCCAGCAGTTGGGGTAGGACAGGGCCCGTCCTTAGCCTCACAGATACGCAGTATTTT
CDR3: CASSWGRTGPVLSLTDTQYF
J: TRBJ2-3
size: -
D: TRBD1
V: TRBV12-3/TRBV12-4

DNA: TGCAGTGCTAGAGTTATGGGGCGGGGGCCCACAGATACGCAGTATTTT
CDR3: CSARVMGRGPTDTQYF
J: TRBJ2-3
size: few
D: -
V: TRBV20-1

DNA: TGTGCCAGCAGTTACTCACTAGTCCGGGAGACCCAGTACTTC
CDR3: CASSYSLVRETQYF
J: TRBJ2-5
size: -
D: -
V: TRBV6-5

DNA: TGTGCCAGCAGTTCGCCCGGGCCCCTCGCTGAAGCTTTCTTT
CDR3: CASSSPGPLAEAFF
J: TRBJ1-1
size: few
D: -
V: TRBV12-3/TRBV12-4

DNA: TGTGCCAGCAGCCAAGTATGGGACCGGGACAGGGAGTCCTACGAGCAGTACTTC
CDR3: CASSQVWDRDRESYEQYF
J: TRBJ2-7
size: -
D: TRBD1
V: TRBV14

DNA: TGTGCCTCTCGAGGACTAGCGGGGGAGCATTATTCCTACAATGAGCAGTTCTTC
CDR3: CASRGLAGEHYSYNEQFF
J: TRBJ2-1
size: -
D: TRBD2
V: TRBV6-5

DNA: TGTGCCAGCAGCTTGGCCTTCCGTTTAACCGGGGAGCTGTTTTTT
CDR3: CASSLAFRLTGELFF
J: TRBJ2-2
size: few
D: -
V: TRBV5-5

DNA: TGTGCCAGCAGCTTAGGCCTAACGAGAAACTCTTACGAGCAGTACTTC
CDR3: CASSLGLTRNSYEQYF
J: TRBJ2-7
size: -
D: -
V: TRBV13

DNA: TGCAGCGTTGGAGCGGGATACAATCAGCCCCAGCATTTT
CDR3: CSVGAGYNQPQHF
J: TRBJ1-5
size: -
D: -
V: TRBV29-1

DNA: TGTGCCACCAGTGATGCGGACAGAGAATACAATGAGCAGTTCTTC
CDR3: CATSDADREYNEQFF
J: TRBJ2-1
size: -
D: -
V: TRBV24-1

DNA: TGCAGTGCCCCAGAATGGGGGACAGGGACGCGCCAGCCCCAGCATTTT
CDR3: CSAPEWGTGTRQPQHF
J: TRBJ1-5
size: -
D: TRBD1
V: TRBV20-1

DNA: TGCGCCAGCAGCCTTACCGGGACCACGAACACCGGGGAGCTGTTTTTT
CDR3: CASSLTGTTNTGELFF
J: TRBJ2-2
size: few
D: -
V: TRBV5-1

DNA: TGTGCCAGCAGTAGGGGGGGGACAGGGCCCTTTAACTATGGCTACACCTTC
CDR3: CASSRGGTGPFNYGYTF
J: TRBJ1-2
size: -
D: TRBD1
V: TRBV6-5

DNA: TGTGCCATCCGGACTTCCGACTCCTACGAGCAGTACTTC
CDR3: CAIRTSDSYEQYF
J: TRBJ2-7
size: many
D: -
V: TRBV7-9

DNA: TGTGCCAGCAGCTTGCGGGATGGGGGGGCGAACGAGCAGTACTTC
CDR3: CASSLRDGGANEQYF
J: TRBJ2-7
size: -
D: -
V: TRBV7-2

DNA: TGTGCCAGCAGTTACTCAATCAAGGGCTTCGAGCAGTACTTC
CDR3: CASSYSIKGFEQYF
J: TRBJ2-7
size: -
D: -
V: TRBV6-2/TRBV6-3

DNA: TGTGCCAGCAGGACCGGGTCAAGTGAAAAACTGTTTTTT
CDR3: CASRTGSSEKLFF
J: TRBJ1-4
size: -
D: -
V: TRBV7-9

DNA: TGTGCCAGCAGCCAAGAACTCGCACAGACCTTTCACGAGCAGTACTTC
CDR3: CASSQELAQTFHEQYF
J: TRBJ2-7
size: few
D: -
V: TRBV4-2

DNA: TGTGCCAGCAGTTTTGGGTCAGGAGGCACAGATACGCAGTATTTT
CDR3: CASSFGSGGTDTQYF
J: TRBJ2-3
size: few
D: -
V: TRBV27

DNA: TGCAGTGCTTGGGGGTGGGGACAAAGTGGCGAGCAGTACTTC
CDR3: CSAWGWGQSGEQYF
J: TRBJ2-7
size: few
D: -
V: TRBV20-1

DNA: TGTGCCAGCCTCGACAGCAATGAGCAGTTCTTC
CDR3: CASLDSNEQFF
J: TRBJ2-1
size: few
D: -
V: TRBV6-6

DNA: TGCAGTGCTAGAGATCCGCAGCCGGATCAGCCCCAGCATTTT
CDR3: CSARDPQPDQPQHF
J: TRBJ1-5
size: few
D: -
V: TRBV20-1

DNA: TGCAGTGCTAGAGACCCTACTCAGACAGGGGGCATTACAGATACGCAGTATTTT
CDR3: CSARDPTQTGGITDTQYF
J: TRBJ2-3
size: many
D: TRBD1
V: TRBV20-1

DNA: TGTGCCAGCAGCTTATTAACGAGGGGCCTAGCGGACACAGATACGCAGTATTTT
CDR3: CASSLLTRGLADTDTQYF
J: TRBJ2-3
size: -
D: TRBD2
V: TRBV11-2

DNA: TGTGCCAGTAGACTAGACAGCCTCCTGGGCTACACCTTC
CDR3: CASRLDSLLGYTF
J: TRBJ1-2
size: -
D: -
V: TRBV19

DNA: TGTGCCTGGACAGGGCTGGAGGCCAAAAACATTCAGTACTTC
CDR3: CAWTGLEAKNIQYF
J: TRBJ2-4
size: few
D: -
V: TRBV30

DNA: TGTGCCAGCAGTTCGACTAGCGGGATCTCAGATACGCAGTATTTT
CDR3: CASSSTSGISDTQYF
J: TRBJ2-3
size: few
D: TRBD2
V: TRBV7-2

DNA: TGCAGTGCTGGGGGGGGCCAAGAGACCCAGTACTTC
CDR3: CSAGGGQETQYF
J: TRBJ2-5
size: many
D: TRBD2
V: TRBV20-1

DNA: TGCAGTGCCGGGGGGGCCCGGTCCTACAATGAGCAGTTCTTC
CDR3: CSAGGARSYNEQFF
J: TRBJ2-1
size: -
D: TRBD2
V: TRBV20-1

DNA: TGTGCCAGCAGCGACCGACAGGGGACGAACACTGAAGCTTTCTTT
CDR3: CASSDRQGTNTEAFF
J: TRBJ1-1
size: -
D: TRBD1
V: TRBV7-9

DNA: TGCAGTGTCCGCCAGGGGGGAGATACGCAGTATTTT
CDR3: CSVRQGGDTQYF
J: TRBJ2-3
size: few
D: -
V: TRBV20-1

DNA: TGTGCCACCAGTGACCCTCAGTCATTTGGTGCAGATACGCAGTATTTT
CDR3: CATSDPQSFGADTQYF
J: TRBJ2-3
size: many
D: -
V: TRBV24-1

DNA: TGTGCCAGCAGCTCCGTTGAGGGGGCCGACTACGAGCAGTACTTC
CDR3: CASSSVEGADYEQYF
J: TRBJ2-7
size: few
D: TRBD1
V: TRBV7-9

DNA: TGTGCCAGCAGTGACAATCTCCAGGGGGCAACTAATGAAAAACTGTTTTTT
CDR3: CASSDNLQGATNEKLFF
J: TRBJ1-4
size: few
D: TRBD1
V: TRBV25-1

DNA: TGTGCCAGCAGCCCCCGGACAGGGGACAATCAGCCCCAGCATTTT
CDR3: CASSPRTGDNQPQHF
J: TRBJ1-5
size: few
D: TRBD1
V: TRBV7-8

DNA: TGCAGTGCTGGGAGGGACGGACTCGGAGAGACCCAGTACTTC
CDR3: CSAGRDGLGETQYF
J: TRBJ2-5
size: -
D: TRBD2
V: TRBV20-1

DNA: TGCAGTGCTAGAGCGCTGGCGGGGGGTTACAATGAGCAGTTCTTC
CDR3: CSARALAGGYNEQFF
J: TRBJ2-1
size: few
D: TRBD2
V: TRBV20-1

DNA: TGTGCCAGTAGTTCTATGGGACAGGGGAAACAGCCCCAGCATTTT
CDR3: CASSSMGQGKQPQHF
J: TRBJ1-5
size: -
D: TRBD1
V: TRBV19

DNA: TGTGCTAGTGCCCGAGGGACGGACTTCTGGGAAGCTTTCTTT
CDR3: CASARGTDFWEAFF
J: TRBJ1-1
size: -
D: -
V: TRBV12-5

DNA: TGTGCCAGCAGTAGCCTCGACAGCTTTAATCAGCCCCAGCATTTT
CDR3: CASSSLDSFNQPQHF
J: TRBJ1-5
size: few
D: -
V: TRBV28

DNA: TGCGCCAGCAGCCAAGTTCCGAACGAGCAGTACTTC
CDR3: CASSQVPNEQYF
J: TRBJ2-7
size: -
D: -
V: TRBV4-1

DNA: TGTGCCAGCCGCCGCCTCCCTACTCCGCGGGGAGTACACCAAGAGACCCAGTACTTC
CDR3: CASRRLPTPRGVHQETQYF
J: TRBJ2-5
size: few
D: -
V: TRBV11-2

DNA: TGTGCCAGCAGCGTTTTCACGGACACAGATACGCAGTATTTT
CDR3: CASSVFTDTDTQYF
J: TRBJ2-3
size: few
D: -
V: TRBV9

DNA: TGCGCCAGCAGCTCAGTAGCGGGGCCTGAGACCCAGTACTTC
CDR3: CASSSVAGPETQYF
J: TRBJ2-5
size: few
D: TRBD2
V: TRBV5-1

DNA: TGTGCCAGCAGCCCCACCACAACTAATGAAAAACTGTTTTTT
CDR3: CASSPTTTNEKLFF
J: TRBJ1-4
size: few
D: -
V: TRBV7-6

DNA: TGCAGCGTTGAAGATGTTTGGGATGCAGAAAAGACCCAGTACTTC
CDR3: CSVEDVWDAEKTQYF
J: TRBJ2-5
size: many
D: -
V: TRBV29-1

DNA: TGCGCCAGCAGAGAGGGGCGGAACACTGAAGCTTTCTTT
CDR3: CASREGRNTEAFF
J: TRBJ1-1
size: -
D: -
V: TRBV5-1

DNA: TGCGCCAGCAGCCCCCATTGGGTAGCGGGGCTTGAGACCCAGTACTTC
CDR3: CASSPHWVAGLETQYF
J: TRBJ2-5
size: -
D: TRBD2
V: TRBV4-1

DNA: TGTGCCACCAGCACACAGTGGTGGGCTACAGATACGCAGTATTTT
CDR3: CATSTQWWATDTQYF
J: TRBJ2-3
size: few
D: -
V: TRBV15

DNA: TGTGCCATCAGCCTAGCGGGGGAAGAGACCCAGTACTTC
CDR3: CAISLAGEETQYF
J: TRBJ2-5
size: -
D: TRBD2
V: TRBV10-3

DNA: TGCGCCAGCAGTGAAAGGGCCATGAACACTGAAGCTTTCTTT
CDR3: CASSERAMNTEAFF
J: TRBJ1-1
size: -
D: -
V: TRBV10-2

DNA: TGTGCCAGCAGTCTCTCGGGGGCGGGTGGCTACACCTTC
CDR3: CASSLSGAGGYTF
J: TRBJ1-2
size: many
D: -
V: TRBV12-3/TRBV12-4

DNA: TGTGCCAGCAGCCGACAGGGGCCTCCGGGCACCGGGGAGCTGTTTTTT
CDR3: CASSRQGPPGTGELFF
J: TRBJ2-2
size: -
D: TRBD1
V: TRBV12-3/TRBV12-4

DNA: TGTGCCAGCAGCGTAGGGGGGGGCGGGGACAATGAGCAGTTCTTC
CDR3: CASSVGGGGDNEQFF
J: TRBJ2-1
size: -
D: -
V: TRBV9

DNA: TGCAGCGTTGGCAGATACTACGAGCAGTACTTC
CDR3: CSVGRYYEQYF
J: TRBJ2-7
size: many
D: -
V: TRBV29-1